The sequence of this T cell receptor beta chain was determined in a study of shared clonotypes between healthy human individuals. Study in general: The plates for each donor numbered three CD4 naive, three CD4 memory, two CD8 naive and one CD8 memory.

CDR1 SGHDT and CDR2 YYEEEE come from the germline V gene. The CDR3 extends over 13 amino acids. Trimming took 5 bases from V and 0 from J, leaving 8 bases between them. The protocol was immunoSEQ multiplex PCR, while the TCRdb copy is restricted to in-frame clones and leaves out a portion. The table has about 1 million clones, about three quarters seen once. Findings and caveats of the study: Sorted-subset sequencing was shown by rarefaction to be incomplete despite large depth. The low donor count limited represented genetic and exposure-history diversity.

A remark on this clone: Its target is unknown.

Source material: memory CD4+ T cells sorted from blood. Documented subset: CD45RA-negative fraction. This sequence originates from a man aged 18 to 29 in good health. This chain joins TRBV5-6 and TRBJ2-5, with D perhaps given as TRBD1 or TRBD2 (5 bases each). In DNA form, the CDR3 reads TGTGCCAGCAGTTGGGACGACCAAGAGACCCAGTACTTC. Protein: CASSWDDQETQYF.